This T cell receptor beta chain came from a study of blood T cell repertoires in COVID-19. With 7 bases removed from V and 7 bases from J, the gap between germline ends came to 23 bases. Germline CDR1 reads MDHEN; CDR2 reads SYDVKM. The CDR3 spans 17 residues. Here immunoSEQ multiplex PCR was the method, and the copy in TCRdb shows in-frame clones only, minus some. The sample holds about 100,000 clones, over 75% seen once. The sequence was obtained from a woman in her 30s with acute or convalescent COVID-19. The sample consisted of peripheral blood. The genes are TRBV28 and TRBJ1-6; tentative D call: TRBD1 (5 bases). The CDR3 loop reads CASTPGGSPGVNSPLHF. Here the CDR3 DNA reads TGTGCCAGCACCCCGGGGGGGTCCCCGGGGGTGAATTCACCCCTCCACTTT.